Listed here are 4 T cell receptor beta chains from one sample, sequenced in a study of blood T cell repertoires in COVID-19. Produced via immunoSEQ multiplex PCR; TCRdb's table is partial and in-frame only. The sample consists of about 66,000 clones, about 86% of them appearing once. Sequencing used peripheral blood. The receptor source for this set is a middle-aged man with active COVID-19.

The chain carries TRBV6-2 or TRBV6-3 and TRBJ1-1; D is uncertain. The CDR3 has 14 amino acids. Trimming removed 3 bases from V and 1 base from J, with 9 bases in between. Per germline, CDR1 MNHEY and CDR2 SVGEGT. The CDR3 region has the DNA TGTGCCAGCAGTTATTACAGACCGAACACTGAAGCTTTCTTT. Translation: CASSYYRPNTEAFF.

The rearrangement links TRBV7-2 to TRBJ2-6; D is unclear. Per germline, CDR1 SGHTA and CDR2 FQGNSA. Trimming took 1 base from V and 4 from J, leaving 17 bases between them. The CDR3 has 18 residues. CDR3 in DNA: TGTGCCAGCAGCTTAGAACGACATCAGGTGGGCGGGGCCAACGTCCTGACTTTC. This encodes CASSLERHQVGGANVLTF.

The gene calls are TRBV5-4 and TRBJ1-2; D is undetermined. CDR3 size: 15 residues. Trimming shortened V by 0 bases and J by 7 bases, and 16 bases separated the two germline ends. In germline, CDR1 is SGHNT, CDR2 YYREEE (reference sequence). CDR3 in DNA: TGTGCCAGCAGCTTGGCCAAGGGCGGGGTTCTTGGCTACACCTTC. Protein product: CASSLAKGGVLGYTF. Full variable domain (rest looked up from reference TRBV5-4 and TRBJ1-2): ETGVTQSPTHLIKTRGQQVTLRCSSQSGHNTVSWYQQALGQGPQFIFQYYREEENGRGNFPPRFSGLQFPNYSSELNVNALELDDSALYLCASSLAKGGVLGYTFGSGTRLTVV.

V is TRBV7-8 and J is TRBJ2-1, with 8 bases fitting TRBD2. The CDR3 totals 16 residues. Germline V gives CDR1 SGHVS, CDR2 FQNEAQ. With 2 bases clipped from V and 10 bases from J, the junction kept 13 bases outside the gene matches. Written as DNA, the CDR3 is TGTGCCAGCAGCTTATGGGCTAGCGGGTCGAGGGGGGAGCAGTTCTTC. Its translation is CASSLWASGSRGEQFF.